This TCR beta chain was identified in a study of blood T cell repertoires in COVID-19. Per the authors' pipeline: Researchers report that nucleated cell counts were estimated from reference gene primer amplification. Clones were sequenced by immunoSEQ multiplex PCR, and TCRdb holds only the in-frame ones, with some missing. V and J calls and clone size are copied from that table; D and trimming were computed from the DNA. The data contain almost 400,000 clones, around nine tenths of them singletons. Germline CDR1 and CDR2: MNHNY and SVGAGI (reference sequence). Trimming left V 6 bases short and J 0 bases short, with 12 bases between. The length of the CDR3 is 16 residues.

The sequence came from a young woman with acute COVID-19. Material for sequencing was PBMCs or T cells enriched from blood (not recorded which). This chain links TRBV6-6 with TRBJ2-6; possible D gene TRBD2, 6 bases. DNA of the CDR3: TGTGCCAGCAGCCCGGGCGGGATCTCTGGGGCCAACGTCCTGACTTTC. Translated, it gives CASSPGGISGANVLTF.